These 29 T cell receptor beta chains were all obtained from the same sample, sequenced in a study of T cell clones after liver transplantation. Measured with immunoSEQ multiplex PCR; TCRdb has only the in-frame clones, and not every one. The table includes roughly 100,000 clones, about 88% detected once. Sequences were derived from CD4+ T cells from blood, sampled 45 to 50 months after liver transplant. The receptors here all came from a human patient who received a liver transplant. Some T cells may be provided by the graft donor.

The chain joins TRBV18 to TRBJ2-7; the match to TRBD1 covers 9 bases. V lost 2 bases, J lost 5 bases, and 7 bases stayed unmatched. The CDR3 is 15 residues long. Germline-derived CDR1 and CDR2 are KGHSH and LQKENI. The chain's CDR3 is CASSPNAGTGNEQYF. The CDR3, as DNA: TGTGCCAGCTCACCAAACGCGGGGACAGGGAACGAGCAGTACTTC.

The chain recombines TRBV7-8 with TRBJ1-6; 7 positions agree with TRBD1. Germline loops: CDR1 SGHVS, CDR2 FQNEAQ. The CDR3 is 14 residues long. The V segment lost 5 bases and the J segment 10 bases; nucleotides outside the gene matches: 8. This chain's CDR3 is CASSPGGSGSPLHF. CDR3 bases: TGTGCCAGCAGCCCAGGGGGAAGCGGGTCACCCCTCCACTTT.

The chain employs TRBV10-1 and TRBJ1-1; D remains ambiguous. There are 14 residues in the CDR3. Trimming left V 6 bases short and J 5 bases short, with 16 bases between. Germline V gene sequence: CDR1 WNHNN, CDR2 SYGVQD (reference sequence). The CDR3 loop is CASSPKRGMTEAFF. The CDR3 DNA is TGCGCCAGCAGCCCAAAGCGGGGAATGACTGAAGCTTTCTTT.

This clone is a singleton in its sample. CDR3 sequence reads: CAWKTSYEQYF. CDR3 in DNA: TGTGCCTGGAAGACTAGTTACGAGCAGTACTTC. The chain couples TRBV30 to TRBJ2-7; D is possibly TRBD2 (6 bases). The germline gives CDR1 GTSNPN, CDR2 SVGIG (reference sequence). CDR3 length: 11 residues. V dropped 4 bases and J dropped 4 bases, with 8 bases sitting between them.

The chain recombines TRBV5-1 with TRBJ2-3; the match to TRBD2 covers 9 bases. This CDR3 spans 19 amino acids. The ends lost 4 bases at V and 2 bases at J; junction bases unmatched: 17. Germline CDR1 and CDR2: SGHRS and YFSETQ. CDR3 nucleotides: TGCGCCAGCAGCATCCAGGCGGGAGGGCGCCTTTTGTCCACAGATACGCAGTATTTT. This translates into CASSIQAGGRLLSTDTQYF.

This chain connects TRBV7-9 to TRBJ2-5; possibly TRBD2 for D (5 bases). The length of the CDR3 is 15 residues. The germline V gene encodes CDR1 SEHNR and CDR2 FQNEAQ (reference sequence). V was shortened by 5 bases and J by 5 bases, with 18 bases between the two germline ends. In DNA, the CDR3 is TGTGCCAGCAGCCCACCCCCGCGGGTGGAGGAGACCCAGTACTTC. Amino acid sequence: CASSPPPRVEETQYF.

This clone was counted many times. The V and J genes are TRBV19 and TRBJ2-3, with D possibly matching TRBD1 (6 bases). V was shortened by 6 bases and J by 0 bases, with 10 bases between the two germline ends. The CDR3 has 14 amino acids. The germline gives CDR1 LNHDA, CDR2 SQIVND (reference sequence). Here the CDR3 reads CASSIQGSTDTQYF. The CDR3 DNA reads TGTGCCAGTAGCATTCAGGGGAGCACAGATACGCAGTATTTT.

The chain is built from TRBV18 and TRBJ2-7; a weak D match, TRBD2 (5 bases). The CDR3 length is 13 residues. Germline V gene data show CDR1 as KGHSH and CDR2 as LQKENI. The germline V and J ends were trimmed by 2 bases and 5 bases, with 10 bases remaining between them. The CDR3 is CASSPELGDEQYF. For the CDR3, the DNA is TGTGCCAGCTCACCAGAACTCGGGGACGAGCAGTACTTC.

The chain employs TRBV18 and TRBJ2-7; D is unresolved. With 6 bases removed from V and 3 bases from J, the gap between germline ends came to 12 bases. This CDR3 spans 13 amino acids. Germline V gene lookup returns CDR1 KGHSH and CDR2 LQKENI. The CDR3 spells CASSHLSDYEQYF. CDR3 nucleotide sequence: TGTGCCAGCTCCCACCTCTCGGACTACGAGCAGTACTTC.

V gene TRBV7-6 combines with J gene TRBJ2-7; a weak D match, TRBD1 (5 bases). The CDR3 is 13 residues long. CDR1 and CDR2 from the germline V gene are SGHVS and FNYEAQ. V was cut by 0 bases and J by 4 bases, with 7 bases left in between. CDR3 region: CASSLAKGYEQYF. The CDR3 region has the DNA TGTGCCAGCAGCTTAGCGAAGGGGTACGAGCAGTACTTC.

This clone was recorded a few times. The DNA for the CDR3 is TGTGCCAGCAGCTTTGGGGGACTAGCGGGTTTTCAAGAGACCCAGTACTTC. Translating gives CASSFGGLAGFQETQYF. The chain recombines TRBV11-2 with TRBJ2-5; 12 bases line up with TRBD2. The CDR3 is made up of 17 amino acids. Per the germline V gene, CDR1 is SGHAT and CDR2 is FQNNGV. J was trimmed by 2 bases and V by 3 bases; bases with no gene match: 7. The full variable domain, with the rest looked up from reference TRBV11-2 and TRBJ2-5, is EAGVAQSPRYKIIEKRQSVAFWCNPISGHATLYWYQQILGQGPKLLIQFQNNGVVDDSQLPKDRFSAERLKGVDSTLKIQPAKLEDSAVYLCASSFGGLAGFQETQYFGPGTRLLVL.

The V and J genes are TRBV19 and TRBJ1-2, with TRBD1 as a possible D gene (6 bases). In germline, CDR1 is LNHDA, CDR2 SQIVND (reference sequence). V lost 5 bases and J lost 8, with 12 bases in between. The CDR3 extends over 12 amino acids. This CDR3 is CASSEGQRGYTF. CDR3 nucleotide sequence: TGTGCCAGTAGTGAGGGACAACGAGGCTACACCTTC.

V gene TRBV7-2 combines with J gene TRBJ2-3; 8 bases fit TRBD2. This CDR3 is 14 amino acids long. Trimming took 2 bases from V and 5 from J; bases not matched to a gene: 3. Germline V gene sequence: CDR1 SGHTA, CDR2 FQGNSA. This CDR3 is CASSLSGSEDTQYF. The DNA of the CDR3 is TGTGCCAGCAGCTTAAGCGGGAGCGAAGATACGCAGTATTTT.

The CDR3 DNA sequence: TGTGCCTTCTCAGGGGGAAAAAACATTCAGTACTTC. Translation gives CAFSGGKNIQYF. V usage is TRBV7-9 and J usage is TRBJ2-4; 7 nucleotides align to TRBD1. The CDR3 is made up of 12 amino acids. Germline V gene sequence: CDR1 SEHNR, CDR2 FQNEAQ (reference sequence). V lost 11 bases and J lost 4; bases outside the gene matches: 5.

This clone occurred once. The chain uses TRBV4-3 and TRBJ1-6, with TRBD1 as a possible D gene (6 bases). Looked up from germline, CDR1 is LGHNA and CDR2 is YSLEER. V lost 2 bases, J lost 10 bases, and 21 bases lay in between. The CDR3 loop spans 17 amino acids. In nucleotides, the CDR3 is TGCGCCAGCAGCCAATCTTCTTATCGGGGCCAGGGGTCACCCCTCCACTTT. Amino acids: CASSQSSYRGQGSPLHF.

The chain links TRBV2 to TRBJ1-4, with D perhaps matching TRBD1 (6 bases). Trimming shortened V by 5 bases and J by 5 bases, and 15 bases separated the two germline ends. Germline V gene data show CDR1 as SNHLY and CDR2 as FYNNEI. The CDR3 runs to 15 residues. The CDR3 loop is CASSPLRGRNEKLFF. In DNA form, the CDR3 reads TGTGCCAGCAGTCCCCTCAGGGGAAGGAATGAAAAACTGTTTTTT.

In the case of this clone: One end of the junction varies from germline; a read error may be responsible. Other DNA sequences in the same sample also yield this CDR3. The chain combines TRBV29-1 with TRBJ1-5; 7 positions match TRBD1. Germline V gene data show CDR1 as SQVTM and CDR2 as ANQGSEA. The CDR3 loop spans 13 amino acids. The CDR3, as DNA: TGCAGCGTTGCCCCAGGGGGAGGTCAGCCCCAGCACTTT. Encoded protein: CSVAPGGGQPQHF. The full variable domain, with the rest looked up from reference TRBV29-1 and TRBJ1-5, is SAVISQKPSRDICQRGTSLTIQCQVDSQVTMMFWYRQQPGQSLTLIATANQGSEATYESGFVIDKFPISRPNLTFSTLTVSNMSPEDSSIYLCSVAPGGGQPQHFGDGTRLSIL.

The gene calls are TRBV12-5 and TRBJ1-1; 7 nucleotides align to TRBD1. With V trimmed by 6 bases and J by 10 bases, 14 bases remained unmatched. The CDR3 is made up of 14 amino acids. The germline CDR1 and CDR2 sequences are LGHNT and FRNRAP. The CDR3 DNA reads as TGTGCTAGTGGATGGAGGGGGCGTTCTCTCGGAGCTTTCTTT. This codes for CASGWRGRSLGAFF.

This clone was counted once. The genes are TRBV6-1 and TRBJ2-2; 10 nucleotides agree with TRBD2. Germline loops: CDR1 MNHNS, CDR2 SASEGT. V was clipped by 4 bases and J by 1 base; unmatched bases: 3. This CDR3 is 16 amino acids long. The CDR3 here is CASSGLAGVNTGELFF. The CDR3 DNA reads TGTGCCAGCAGTGGGCTAGCGGGGGTGAACACCGGGGAGCTGTTTTTT.

The chain links TRBV7-7 to TRBJ2-1; D might be TRBD1 or TRBD2, each matching 6 bases. The CDR3 length is 15 residues. Germline-derived CDR1 and CDR2 are SSHAT and FNYEAQ (reference sequence). The V and J ends lost 5 bases and 7 bases respectively, with 18 bases between them. The CDR3 nucleotides read TGTGCCAGCAGCCAAAATCCGGGGGCCCGGAATGAGCAGTTCTTC. As protein: CASSQNPGARNEQFF.

The chain has TRBV5-1 and TRBJ2-7, with 9 bases lining up with TRBD2. Losses at the gene ends were 5 bases for V and 2 bases for J; bases not matched to a gene: 8. CDR1 SGHRS and CDR2 YFSETQ come from the germline V gene. This CDR3 is 15 amino acids long. As DNA, the CDR3 is TGCGCCAGCAGAAAGGCGGGGGGGCCCCCCTACGAGCAGTACTTC. It translates to CASRKAGGPPYEQYF.

The chain uses TRBV5-1 and TRBJ1-6; no clear D. V shed 5 bases and J shed 8 bases, with 14 bases lying between them. Per the germline V gene, CDR1 is SGHRS and CDR2 is YFSETQ. The CDR3 covers 14 residues. This CDR3 reads CASRNGVLDSPLHF. DNA of the CDR3: TGCGCCAGCAGGAACGGGGTGTTAGATTCACCCCTCCACTTT.

The gene calls are TRBV7-3 and TRBJ2-1, with 8 positions matching TRBD1. The CDR3 runs 16 residues. J lost 8 bases, V lost 5 bases, and 14 bases had no gene match. Germline loops: CDR1 SGHTA, CDR2 FQGTGA. The DNA of the CDR3 is TGTGCCAGCAGCAGGGACAGGCAACCCCGGTGGGATGAGCAGTTCTTC. Translated, it gives CASSRDRQPRWDEQFF.

The chain links TRBV28 to TRBJ2-7; D may be TRBD2 (6 bases). This CDR3 is built from 14 residues. Germline CDR1 reads MDHEN; CDR2 reads SYDVKM. Trimming took 2 bases from V and 7 from J, leaving 15 bases between them. As DNA, the CDR3 is TGTGCCAGCAGTTTAAGGAGGAGGGTGGGGGAGCAGTACTTC. It is translated as CASSLRRRVGEQYF.

V is TRBV7-2 and J is TRBJ1-2; 9 nucleotides align to TRBD1. The V segment lost 5 bases and the J segment 2 bases; nucleotides outside the gene matches: 9. Germline values: CDR1 SGHTA, CDR2 FQGNSA. The CDR3 runs to 16 residues. CDR3: CASSPQGTGLNYGYTF. In nucleotides, the CDR3 is TGTGCCAGCAGCCCACAGGGGACAGGGCTAAACTATGGCTACACCTTC.

The chain recombines TRBV6-6 with TRBJ1-1; weak D call: TRBD1 (6 bases). Germline CDR1 and CDR2: MNHNY and SVGAGI (reference sequence). Trimming stripped 2 bases from V and 1 base from J, with 11 bases between. This CDR3 comprises 15 residues. The CDR3 nucleotides are TGTGCCAGCAGTTACAGGGGGTTTGGGAACACTGAAGCTTTCTTT. This translates into CASSYRGFGNTEAFF.

In its sample, this clone was seen once. This rearrangement joins TRBV7-9 to TRBJ2-1, with TRBD2 identical over 9 bases. Germline V gene sequence: CDR1 SEHNR, CDR2 FQNEAQ (reference sequence). The junction had 11 bases not matched to a gene; V was cut back by 5 bases and J by 9 bases. This CDR3 spans 15 amino acids. The CDR3 region is CASSPSASGTLEQFF. CDR3 in DNA: TGTGCCAGCAGCCCAAGCGCTAGCGGGACCCTTGAGCAGTTCTTC.

V is TRBV5-1 and J is TRBJ1-4; 9 nucleotides line up with TRBD1. Germline V lookup: CDR1 SGHRS, CDR2 YFSETQ. The trim removed 7 bases at V and 7 bases at J, leaving 14 bases unmatched. The CDR3 is 16 amino acids. This chain's CDR3 is CASSRGQGSLGEKLFF. The CDR3 DNA follows: TGCGCCAGCTCGAGGGGACAGGGTTCTCTCGGTGAAAAACTGTTTTTT.

This chain connects TRBV9 to TRBJ2-1; TRBD2 matches at 13 bases. Germline V gene sequence: CDR1 SGDLS, CDR2 YYNGEE. The CDR3 covers 18 residues. With V trimmed by 4 bases and J by 5 bases, 12 bases remained unmatched. Here the CDR3 DNA reads TGTGCCAGCAGCTCATTTCCCGTGGGACTAGCGGGACACAATGAGCAGTTCTTC. Its protein is CASSSFPVGLAGHNEQFF.